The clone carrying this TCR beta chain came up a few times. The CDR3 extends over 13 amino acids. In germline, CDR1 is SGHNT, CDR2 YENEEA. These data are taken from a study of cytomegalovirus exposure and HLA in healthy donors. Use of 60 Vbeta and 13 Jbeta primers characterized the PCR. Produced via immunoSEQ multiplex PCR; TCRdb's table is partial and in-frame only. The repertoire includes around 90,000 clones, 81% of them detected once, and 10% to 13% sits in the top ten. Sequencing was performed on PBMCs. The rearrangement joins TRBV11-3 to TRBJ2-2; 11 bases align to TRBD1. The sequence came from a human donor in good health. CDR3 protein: CATQDRGPGELFF. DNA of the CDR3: TGTGCTACGCAGGACAGGGGGCCCGGGGAGCTGTTTTTT.